This TCR beta chain was documented in a study of Graves' ophthalmopathy and Graves' hyperthyroidism. Study-level results: Sensitivity of about 70% and specificity of roughly 78% were achieved by the model that predicted ophthalmopathy progression. In blood, most expanded thyroid clonotypes above 0.001 frequency were also detected.

Other autoimmune diseases, uncontrolled infections, pregnancy or lactation led to the exclusion of patients. Concerning this clonotype itself: Its matching antigen is unknown.

RNA transcripts were the source from which TCR beta CDR3 regions were amplified. First-round RT-PCR employed HTBI primers, with a second-round multiplex PCR after it. In TCRdb, the multiplex PCR reads were re-called with MiXCR into one record per CDR3 protein. The profile shows a few hundred thousand distinct CDR3 sequences, under 45% of them singletons. The CDR3 spans 17 residues. Germline lookup yields CDR1 DFQATT and CDR2 SNEGSKA (reference sequence). Trimming removed 3 bases from V and 6 bases from J; junction bases left unmatched: 18. The chain links TRBV20-1 to TRBJ2-3; 7 positions match TRBD2. The sequence was collected from an adult man with Graves' hyperthyroidism. Source material: peripheral blood or thyroid tissue (not recorded which). The DNA of the CDR3 is TGCAGTGCTAGGGGCCTTCAAGCGGGGAGAGGAAGGGATACGCAGTATTTT. Amino acid sequence: CSARGLQAGRGRDTQYF.